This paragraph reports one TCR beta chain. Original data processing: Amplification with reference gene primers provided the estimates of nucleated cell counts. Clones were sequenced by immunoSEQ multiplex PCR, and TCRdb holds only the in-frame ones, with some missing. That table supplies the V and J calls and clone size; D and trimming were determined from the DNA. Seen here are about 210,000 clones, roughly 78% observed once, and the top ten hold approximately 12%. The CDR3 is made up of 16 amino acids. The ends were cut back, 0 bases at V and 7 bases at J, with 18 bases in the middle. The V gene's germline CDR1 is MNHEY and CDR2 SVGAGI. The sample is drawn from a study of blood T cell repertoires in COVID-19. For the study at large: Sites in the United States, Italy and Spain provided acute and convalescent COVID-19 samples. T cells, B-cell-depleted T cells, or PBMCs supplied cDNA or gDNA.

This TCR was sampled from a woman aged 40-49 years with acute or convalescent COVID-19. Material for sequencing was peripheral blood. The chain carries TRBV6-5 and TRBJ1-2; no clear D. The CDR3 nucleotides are TGTGCCAGCAGTTACTCGATGCGGAATCCCCTTAGTGGCTACACCTTC. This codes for CASSYSMRNPLSGYTF.